This TCR beta chain originates from a study of cytomegalovirus exposure and HLA in healthy donors. Notes on the study in general: Immune exposure data for these donors was limited to CMV serostatus. In a later analysis, the majority of CMV-associated beta chains seemingly showed HLA restriction. TCR beta V segments were, for the most part, productive about 90% or about 30% of the time in an earlier analysis.

It was with 60 Vbeta and 13 Jbeta primers that the PCR ran. The table came from immunoSEQ multiplex PCR; TCRdb's copy has only in-frame clones and leaves some out. The sample holds about 91,000 clones, 60% to 65% seen once. Note on this clone: Its antigen is not known.

The donors were healthy bone marrow donors. CDR3 length equals 16 residues. Germline V lookup: CDR1 SGHTS, CDR2 YDEGEE. V shed 3 bases, J shed 3 bases, and the junction held 8 bases outside the gene matches. The sequencing input was PBMCs. The genes are TRBV5-8 and TRBJ1-5; the match to TRBD1 covers 8 bases. The receptor's source is a human donor in good health. The CDR3 sequence is CASSSKGQASNQPQHF. The CDR3 DNA is TGTGCCAGCAGCTCAAAGGGACAGGCTTCCAATCAGCCCCAGCATTTT.